This T cell receptor beta chain was identified in a study of control samples from healthy donors and cancer patients. TCRdb's copy holds only in-frame clones and misses some; the assay was immunoSEQ multiplex PCR. Found here are fewer than 300,000 clones, roughly four fifths of them singletons; the top ten hold more than 10%. V was cut by 0 bases and J by 3 bases, with 9 bases left in between. The CDR3 length is 14 residues. The germline V gene encodes CDR1 SGHRS and CDR2 YFSETQ. The sequence came from a woman aged 55-70 years with lung cancer. What was sequenced was PBMCs. The chain is built from TRBV5-1 and TRBJ1-1; D gene ambiguous. The CDR3: CASSLDKTYTEAFF. The CDR3 DNA sequence: TGCGCCAGCAGCTTGGACAAAACCTACACTGAAGCTTTCTTT.